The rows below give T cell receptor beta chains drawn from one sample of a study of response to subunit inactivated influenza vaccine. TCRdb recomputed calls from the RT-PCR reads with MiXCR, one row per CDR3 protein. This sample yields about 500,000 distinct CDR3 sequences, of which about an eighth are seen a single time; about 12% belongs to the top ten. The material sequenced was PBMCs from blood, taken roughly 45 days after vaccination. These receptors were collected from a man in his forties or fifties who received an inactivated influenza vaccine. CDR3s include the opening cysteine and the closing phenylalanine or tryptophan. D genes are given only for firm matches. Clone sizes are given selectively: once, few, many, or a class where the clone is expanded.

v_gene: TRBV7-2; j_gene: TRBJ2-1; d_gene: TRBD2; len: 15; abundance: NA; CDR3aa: CASSPTSGGGNEQFF; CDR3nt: TGTGCCAGCAGCCCTACTAGCGGGGGGGGGAATGAGCAGTTCTTC
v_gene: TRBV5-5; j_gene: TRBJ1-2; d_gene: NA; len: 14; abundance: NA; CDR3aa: CASSLVEGSYGYTF; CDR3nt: TGTGCCAGCAGCTTGGTTGAGGGATCCTATGGCTACACCTTC
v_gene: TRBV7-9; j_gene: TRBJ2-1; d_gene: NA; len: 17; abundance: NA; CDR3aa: CASSLGKWEYSYNEQFF; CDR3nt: TGTGCCAGCAGCTTAGGGAAATGGGAATACTCCTACAATGAGCAGTTCTTC
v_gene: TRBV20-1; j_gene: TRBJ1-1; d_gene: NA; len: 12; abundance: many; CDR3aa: CSASPSGVEAFF; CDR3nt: TGCAGTGCTAGCCCGTCGGGGGTGGAAGCTTTCTTT
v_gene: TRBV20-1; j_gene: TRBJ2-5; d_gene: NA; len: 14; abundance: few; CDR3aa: CSAKDRVFALAQYF; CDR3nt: TGCAGTGCTAAGGACAGAGTCTTCGCTTTGGCCCAGTACTTC
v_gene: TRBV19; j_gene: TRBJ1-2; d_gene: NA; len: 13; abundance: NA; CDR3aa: CASSSRDNYGYTF; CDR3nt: TGTGCCAGTAGTTCCCGGGATAACTATGGCTACACCTTC
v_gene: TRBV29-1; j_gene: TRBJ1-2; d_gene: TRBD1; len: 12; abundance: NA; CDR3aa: CSVLTGRYGYTF; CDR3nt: TGCAGCGTGCTGACAGGGCGGTATGGCTACACCTTC
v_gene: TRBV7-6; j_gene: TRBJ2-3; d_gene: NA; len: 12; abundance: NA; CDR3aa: CASSLRWDTQYF; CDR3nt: TGTGCCAGCAGCTTGAGGTGGGATACGCAGTATTTT
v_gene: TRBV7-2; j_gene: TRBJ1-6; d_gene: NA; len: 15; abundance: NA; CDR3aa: CASSLLAGLGSPLHF; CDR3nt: TGTGCCAGCAGCTTACTCGCAGGCCTGGGGTCACCCCTCCACTTT
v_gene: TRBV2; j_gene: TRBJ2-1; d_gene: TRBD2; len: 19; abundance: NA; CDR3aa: CARSLRLAGGRYSYNEQFF; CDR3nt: TGTGCCCGCAGTTTAAGGCTAGCGGGAGGGCGATACTCCTACAATGAGCAGTTCTTC
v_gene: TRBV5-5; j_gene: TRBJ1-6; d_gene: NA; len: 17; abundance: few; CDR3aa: CASSLKIGGATSSPLHF; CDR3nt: TGTGCCAGCAGCTTAAAGATTGGGGGGGCTACTTCGTCACCCCTCCACTTT
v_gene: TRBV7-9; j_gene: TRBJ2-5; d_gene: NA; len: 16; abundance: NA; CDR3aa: CASSLDGGLIQETQYF; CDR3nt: TGTGCCAGCAGCTTAGATGGGGGTCTGATTCAAGAGACCCAGTACTTC